Below, one T cell receptor beta chain is given with its context. The antigen is not known. The data were obtained in a study of blood T cells in healthy people across ages. Findings of the study overall: Possibly confounding the expanded clonotype changes was the fact that donor CMV status was unknown.

Then a second PCR, running about 7 to 11 cycles, was carried out with a sample-barcoded 5' primer and a J-beta primer mix. TCRdb fed the 5' RACE reads into MiXCR, producing one record per CDR3 protein. The table shows hundreds of thousands of distinct CDR3 sequences, with approximately 52% occurring only once. The CDR3 length is 15 residues. Germline loops: CDR1 SGHTA, CDR2 FQGNSA. The sequence came from a woman older than 75 in good health. The sequenced sample consisted of blood. The rearrangement joins TRBV7-2 to TRBJ2-5, with 11 bases aligning to TRBD2. The end of the DNA fits TRBJ2-7 better, so the J call may be wrong. The CDR3 loop reads CAIVSASGGSYEQYF. The CDR3 DNA follows: TGTGCCATTGTTTCGGCTAGCGGGGGGTCCTACGAGCAGTACTTC.